This entry concerns a single T cell receptor (beta chain). Its specificity is unknown. This entry is derived from a study of shared clonotypes between healthy human individuals. Study-wide points: Clonotypes not shared had lower generation probabilities than those common to all four donors.

Trimming removed 2 bases from V and 5 bases from J, with 9 bases in between. This CDR3 is built from 14 residues. Germline values: CDR1 SNHLY, CDR2 FYNNEI. TCRdb keeps only in-frame clones here, not all; method: immunoSEQ multiplex PCR. The repertoire has over 2 million clones, 85% to 95% of them found once; the top ten carry approximately 0.13%. The specimen sequenced was naive CD4+ T cells sorted from blood. The subset denotes: CD45RA+ positively selected. The sequence derives from a man aged 18 to 30 in good health. The chain combines TRBV2 with TRBJ2-2; D is unresolved. The CDR3 loop is CASSEMSITGELFF. The CDR3, as DNA: TGTGCCAGCAGTGAAATGAGCATAACCGGGGAGCTGTTTTTT.